The sequence of this T cell receptor (beta chain) was determined in a study of human T cells and chemical hapten exposure. The study, taken as a whole, reports: Controls formed significantly fewer large CDR3 similarity clusters than expanded TCRs did.

This CDR3 has 18 amino acids. V shed 0 bases and J shed 2 bases, with 14 bases lying between them. Germline CDR1 and CDR2: LGHDT and YNNKEL (reference sequence). From the RACE reads, TCRdb called clonotypes with MiXCR, one entry per CDR3 protein. The sample has 75,000 to 95,000 distinct CDR3 sequences, around 11% seen once. Time point described: patch test 1, 2 weeks after DPC sensitization. Treatment indicated: therapeutic diphenylcyclopropenone sensitization with weekly scalp DPC. This clonotype appeared many times. The antigen is unknown. The sample here was whole blood, taken in connection with sensitization to the hapten diphenylcyclopropenone (DPC). This sequence joins TRBV3-1 and TRBJ2-6, with D maybe TRBD2 (5 bases). The receptor comes from a woman aged 55 to 70 with alopecia areata. Some clones in this sample may be carry-over from other donors' samples. CDR3 nucleotides: TGTGCCAGCAGCCAAGATGGACTCCCAGCCCCTGGGGCCAACGTCCTGACTTTC. Protein: CASSQDGLPAPGANVLTF.